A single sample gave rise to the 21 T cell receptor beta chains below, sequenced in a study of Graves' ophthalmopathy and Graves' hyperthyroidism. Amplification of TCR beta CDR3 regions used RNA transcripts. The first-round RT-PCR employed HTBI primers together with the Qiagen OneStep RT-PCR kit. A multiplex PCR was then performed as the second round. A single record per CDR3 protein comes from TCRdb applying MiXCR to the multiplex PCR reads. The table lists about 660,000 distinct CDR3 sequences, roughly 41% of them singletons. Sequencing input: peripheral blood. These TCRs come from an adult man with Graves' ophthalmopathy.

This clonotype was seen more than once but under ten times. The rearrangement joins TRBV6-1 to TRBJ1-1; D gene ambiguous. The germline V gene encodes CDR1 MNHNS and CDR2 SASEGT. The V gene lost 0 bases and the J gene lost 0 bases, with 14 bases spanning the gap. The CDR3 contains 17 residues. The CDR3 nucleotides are TGTGCCAGCAGTGAAGCAGGACTGAGTTTAATGAACACTGAAGCTTTCTTT. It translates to CASSEAGLSLMNTEAFF.

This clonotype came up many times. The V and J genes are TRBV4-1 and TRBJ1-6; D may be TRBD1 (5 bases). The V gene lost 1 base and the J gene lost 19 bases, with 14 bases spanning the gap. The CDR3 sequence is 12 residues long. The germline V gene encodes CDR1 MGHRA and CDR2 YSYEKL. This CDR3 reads CASSQGGAVEHF. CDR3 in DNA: TGCGCCAGCAGCCAAGGAGGGGCGGTGGAACACTTT.

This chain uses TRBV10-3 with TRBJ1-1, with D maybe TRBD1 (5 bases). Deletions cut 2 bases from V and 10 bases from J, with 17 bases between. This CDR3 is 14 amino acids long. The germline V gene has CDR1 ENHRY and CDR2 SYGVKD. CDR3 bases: TGTGCCATCAGTGAGCGTACAGGTGAAGGGCGAGCTTTCTTT. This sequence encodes CAISERTGEGRAFF.

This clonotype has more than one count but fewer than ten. The CDR3 bases are TGTGCCAGCAGTTACTCGGTGGACAGGGAACGTTCACCCCTCCACTTT. Protein sequence: CASSYSVDRERSPLHF. The chain couples TRBV2 to TRBJ1-6; 8 nucleotides agree with TRBD1. Unmatched junction bases numbered 12, after V lost 5 bases and J lost 9 bases. The germline CDR1 and CDR2 sequences are SNHLY and FYNNEI. This CDR3 region has 16 residues.

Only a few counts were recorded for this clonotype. DNA for the CDR3: TGTGCCAGCAGCACTTCAGGGGGCCCGGCGGGAGGAAACACCATATATTTT. Amino acids: CASSTSGGPAGGNTIYF. The chain carries TRBV9 and TRBJ1-3; 8 nucleotides align to TRBD1. With V trimmed by 4 bases and J by 4 bases, 13 bases remained unmatched. The CDR3 runs 17 residues. Germline V gene lookup returns CDR1 SGDLS and CDR2 YYNGEE.

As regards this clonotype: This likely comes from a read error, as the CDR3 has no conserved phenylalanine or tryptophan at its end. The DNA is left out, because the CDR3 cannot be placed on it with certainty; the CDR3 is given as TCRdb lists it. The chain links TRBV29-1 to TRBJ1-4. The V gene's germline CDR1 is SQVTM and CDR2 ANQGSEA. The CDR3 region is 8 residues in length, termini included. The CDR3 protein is CSVALQGR.

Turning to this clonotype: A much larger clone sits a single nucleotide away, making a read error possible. The CDR3 DNA is TGTGCCAGCAGCCGGGGACTCCTCCAAGAGGCCCAGTACTTC. It is translated as CASSRGLLQEAQYF. This chain links TRBV7-2 with TRBJ2-5, with D perhaps TRBD2 (6 bases). CDR1 is SGHTA and CDR2 is FQGNSA in the germline V gene. The CDR3 is 14 residues long.

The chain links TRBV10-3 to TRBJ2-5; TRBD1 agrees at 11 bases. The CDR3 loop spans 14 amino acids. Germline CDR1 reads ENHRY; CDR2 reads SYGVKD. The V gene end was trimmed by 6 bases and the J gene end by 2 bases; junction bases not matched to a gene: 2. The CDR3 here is CAIRGQGGQETQYF. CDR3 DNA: TGTGCCATCAGGGGACAGGGGGGACAAGAGACCCAGTACTTC.

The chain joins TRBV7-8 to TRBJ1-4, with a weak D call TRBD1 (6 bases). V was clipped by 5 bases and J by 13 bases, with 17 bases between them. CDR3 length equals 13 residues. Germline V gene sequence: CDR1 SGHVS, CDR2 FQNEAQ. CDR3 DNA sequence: TGTGCCAGCAGCCCGGCGGGGGGCGGAACACTGTTTTTT. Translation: CASSPAGGGTLFF.

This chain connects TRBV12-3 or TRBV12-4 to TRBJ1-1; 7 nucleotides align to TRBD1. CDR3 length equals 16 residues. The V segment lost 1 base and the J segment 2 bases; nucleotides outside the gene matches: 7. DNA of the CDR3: TGTGCCAGCAGTTTAGAATCGTGGACAGGTAACACTGAAGCTTTCTTT. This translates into CASSLESWTGNTEAFF.

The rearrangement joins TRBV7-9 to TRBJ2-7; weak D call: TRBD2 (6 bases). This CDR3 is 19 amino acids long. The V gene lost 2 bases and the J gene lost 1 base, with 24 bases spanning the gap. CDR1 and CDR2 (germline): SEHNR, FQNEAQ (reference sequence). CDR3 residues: CASSLIWGRGAGRSYEQYF. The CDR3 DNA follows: TGTGCCAGCAGCTTAATATGGGGTCGTGGGGCGGGAAGATCCTACGAGCAGTACTTC.

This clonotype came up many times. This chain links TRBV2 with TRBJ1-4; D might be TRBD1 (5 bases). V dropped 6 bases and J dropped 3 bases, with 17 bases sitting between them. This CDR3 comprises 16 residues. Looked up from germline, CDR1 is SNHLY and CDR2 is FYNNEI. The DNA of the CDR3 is TGTGCCAGCAGCCAGGAGTCTGGGGCCGCTAATGAAAAACTGTTTTTT. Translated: CASSQESGAANEKLFF. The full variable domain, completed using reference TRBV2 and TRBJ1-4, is EPEVTQTPSHQVTQMGQEVILRCVPISNHLYFYWYRQILGQKVEFLVSFYNNEISEKSEIFDDQFSVERPDGSNFTLKIRSTKLEDSAMYFCASSQESGAANEKLFFGSGTQLSVL.

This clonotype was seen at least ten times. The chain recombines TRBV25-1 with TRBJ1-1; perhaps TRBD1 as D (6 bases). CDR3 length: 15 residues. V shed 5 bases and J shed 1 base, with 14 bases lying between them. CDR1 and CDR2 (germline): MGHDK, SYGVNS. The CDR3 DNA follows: TGTGCCAGCAGTCCTACAGGGATATGGAACACTGAAGCTTTCTTT. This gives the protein CASSPTGIWNTEAFF. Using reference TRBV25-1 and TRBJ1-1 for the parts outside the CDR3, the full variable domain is EADIYQTPRYLVIGTGKKITLECSQTMGHDKMYWYQQDPGMELHLIHYSYGVNSTEKGDLSSESTVSRIRTEHFPLTLESARPSHTSQYLCASSPTGIWNTEAFFGQGTRLTVV.

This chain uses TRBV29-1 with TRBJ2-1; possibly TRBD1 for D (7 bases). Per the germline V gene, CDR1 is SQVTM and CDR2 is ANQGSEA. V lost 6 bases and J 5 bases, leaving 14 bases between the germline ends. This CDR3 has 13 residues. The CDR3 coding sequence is TGCAGCGTGGCGGGACAGCACCACAATGAGCAGTTCTTC. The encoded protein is CSVAGQHHNEQFF.

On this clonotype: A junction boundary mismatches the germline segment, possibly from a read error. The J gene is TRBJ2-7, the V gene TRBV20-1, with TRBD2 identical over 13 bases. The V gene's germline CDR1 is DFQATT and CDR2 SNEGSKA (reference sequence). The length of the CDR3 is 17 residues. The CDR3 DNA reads TGCAGTGCTCGAGATCGCGCCGGACTAGCGGGAGAGGGCGAGCAGTACTTC. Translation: CSARDRAGLAGEGEQYF.

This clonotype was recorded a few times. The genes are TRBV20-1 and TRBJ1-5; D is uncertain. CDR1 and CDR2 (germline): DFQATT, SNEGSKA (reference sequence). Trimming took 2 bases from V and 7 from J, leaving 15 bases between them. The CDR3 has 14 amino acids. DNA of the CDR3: TGCAGTGCTAGAACAACATTCGAGGGCCAGCCCCAGCATTTT. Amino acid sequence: CSARTTFEGQPQHF.

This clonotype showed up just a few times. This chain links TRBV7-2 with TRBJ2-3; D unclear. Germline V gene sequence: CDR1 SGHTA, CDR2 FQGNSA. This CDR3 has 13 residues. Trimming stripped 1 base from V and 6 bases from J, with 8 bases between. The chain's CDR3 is CASSLGPADTQYF. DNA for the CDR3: TGTGCCAGCAGCTTAGGCCCGGCGGATACGCAGTATTTT.

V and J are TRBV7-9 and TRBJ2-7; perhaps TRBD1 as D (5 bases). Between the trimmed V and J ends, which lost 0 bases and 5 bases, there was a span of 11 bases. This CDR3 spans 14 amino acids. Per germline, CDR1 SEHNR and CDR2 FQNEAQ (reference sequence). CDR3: CASSLAGVENEQYF. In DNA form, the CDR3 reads TGTGCCAGCAGCTTAGCAGGGGTGGAGAACGAGCAGTACTTC. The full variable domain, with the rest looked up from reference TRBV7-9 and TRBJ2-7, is DTGVSQNPRHKITKRGQNVTFRCDPISEHNRLYWYRQTLGQGPEFLTYFQNEAQLEKSRLLSDRFSAERPKGSFSTLEIQRTEQGDSAMYLCASSLAGVENEQYFGPGTRLTVT.

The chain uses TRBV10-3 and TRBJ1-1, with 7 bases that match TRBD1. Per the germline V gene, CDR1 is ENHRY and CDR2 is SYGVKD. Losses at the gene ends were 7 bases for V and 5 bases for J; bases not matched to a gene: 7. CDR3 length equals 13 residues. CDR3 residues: CAITQGGCTEAFF. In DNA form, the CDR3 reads TGTGCCATCACCCAGGGGGGATGTACTGAAGCTTTCTTT.

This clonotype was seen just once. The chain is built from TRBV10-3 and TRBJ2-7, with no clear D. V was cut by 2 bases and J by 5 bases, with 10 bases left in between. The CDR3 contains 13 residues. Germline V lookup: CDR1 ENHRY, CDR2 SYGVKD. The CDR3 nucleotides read TGTGCCATCAGTGAGATGGGCTTCGACGAGCAGTACTTC. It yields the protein CAISEMGFDEQYF.

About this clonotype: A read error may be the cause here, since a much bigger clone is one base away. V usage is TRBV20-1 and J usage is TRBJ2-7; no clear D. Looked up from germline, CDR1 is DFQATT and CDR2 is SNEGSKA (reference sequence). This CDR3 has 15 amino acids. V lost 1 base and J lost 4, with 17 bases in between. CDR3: CSARAKRTADYEQYF. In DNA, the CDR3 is TGCAGTGCTAGAGCGAAGAGGACGGCGGATTACGAGCAGTACTTC.